This entry lists 6 T cell receptor beta chains sequenced from one sample in a study of cytotoxic CD8 clonotypes in ibrutinib-treated CLL. TCRdb keeps only in-frame clones here, not all; method: immunoSEQ multiplex PCR. The sample lists 90,000 to 100,000 clones; around four fifths were seen once. This sample comprised PBMCs, obtained after 12 months of ibrutinib treatment. Source of these receptors: a human donor with chronic lymphocytic leukemia.

V is TRBV19 and J is TRBJ1-5, with a possible D match to TRBD1 (6 bases). The V and J ends lost 3 bases and 2 bases respectively, with 11 bases between them. The CDR3 consists of 15 residues. Germline loops: CDR1 LNHDA, CDR2 SQIVND (reference sequence). CDR3 sequence: CASSIGNRGNQPQHF. The CDR3 DNA sequence: TGTGCCAGTAGTATTGGCAACAGGGGCAATCAGCCCCAGCATTTT.

This clone was observed a few times. This chain uses TRBV6-1 with TRBJ1-5; D is possibly TRBD1 (6 bases). Germline V CDR1 and CDR2: MNHNS, SASEGT. The CDR3 runs to 14 residues. Between the trimmed V and J ends, which lost 5 bases and 0 bases, there was a span of 8 bases. The chain's CDR3 is CASSLQGSNQPQHF. The CDR3 bases are TGTGCCAGCAGTCTACAGGGTAGCAATCAGCCCCAGCATTTT.

The rearrangement joins TRBV12-5 to TRBJ1-1; D not certain. From germline, CDR1 is LGHNT and CDR2 FRNRAP. This CDR3 region has 13 residues. V was cut by 0 bases and J by 9 bases, with 11 bases left in between. CDR3 nucleotide sequence: TGTGCTAGTGGTTTGGTGCCGACTGTCAAAGCTTTCTTT. Amino acids: CASGLVPTVKAFF.

The chain links TRBV6-4 to TRBJ1-1, with D possibly TRBD1 on 6 matching bases. In germline, CDR1 is MRHNA, CDR2 SNTAGT. Trimming left V 3 bases short and J 4 bases short, with 9 bases between. CDR3 size: 13 residues. This chain's CDR3 is CASSERGGTEAFF. In DNA, the CDR3 is TGTGCCAGCAGTGAAAGAGGGGGCACTGAAGCTTTCTTT.

The CDR3 nucleotides are TGTGCCAGTAGTGACATAATGGGGAATCAGCCCCAGCATTTT. It codes for CASSDIMGNQPQHF. The V gene is TRBV19, the J gene TRBJ1-5; D not resolved. The V and J ends lost 5 bases and 4 bases respectively, with 12 bases between them. The germline V gene has CDR1 LNHDA and CDR2 SQIVND (reference sequence). This CDR3 is 14 amino acids long. Looking up the rest from reference TRBV19 and TRBJ1-5 gives the full variable domain: DGGITQSPKYLFRKEGQNVTLSCEQNLNHDAMYWYRQDPGQGLRLIYYSQIVNDFQKGDIAEGYSVSREKKESFPLTVTSAQKNPTAFYLCASSDIMGNQPQHFGDGTRLSIL.

The CDR3 spells CASSSPSSLNYGYTF. The CDR3 coding sequence is TGTGCCAGTAGTTCGCCCAGCTCCCTTAACTATGGCTACACCTTC. The V gene is TRBV19, the J gene TRBJ1-2, with D unresolved. V was shortened by 5 bases and J by 1 base, with 14 bases between the two germline ends. Germline V gives CDR1 LNHDA, CDR2 SQIVND (reference sequence). The CDR3 is 15 amino acids.